The 20 T cell receptor beta chains below were found in one sample sequenced in a study of PD-1 blockade in mismatch repair-deficient tumors. The data were produced by immunoSEQ multiplex PCR, yet TCRdb's version contains in-frame clones alone and is incomplete. Here the sample spans approximately 9,800 clones, around 85% being singletons. The material was PBMCs, obtained around 46 weeks after starting pembrolizumab. These receptor sequences come from an adult with mismatch repair-deficient cancer.

The chain recombines TRBV19 with TRBJ2-1; tentative D call: TRBD1 (6 bases). Trimming took off 10 bases at V and 2 bases at J, with 12 bases between the two ends. Germline CDR1 and CDR2: LNHDA and SQIVND (reference sequence). This CDR3 spans 13 amino acids. In nucleotides, the CDR3 is TGTGCCACCAGGGGCCTAACCTACAATGAGCAGTTCTTC. It codes for CATRGLTYNEQFF.

J is TRBJ2-7 and V is TRBV2; TRBD1 aligns across 7 bases. Germline assignment: CDR1 SNHLY and CDR2 FYNNEI. The CDR3 contains 15 residues. The ends lost 0 bases at V and 4 bases at J; junction bases unmatched: 6. CDR3 nucleotides: TGTGCCAGCAGTGAAGCGGAAGGGACAGAGTACGAGCAGTACTTC. Protein sequence: CASSEAEGTEYEQYF.

The gene calls are TRBV7-9 and TRBJ2-1, with 7 bases fitting TRBD2. The CDR3 is made up of 15 amino acids. Germline-derived CDR1 and CDR2 are SEHNR and FQNEAQ (reference sequence). V was pared by 0 bases and J by 5 bases, with 4 bases of the junction left unmatched. CDR3 region: CASSLAGTTNNEQFF. In DNA form, the CDR3 reads TGTGCCAGCAGCTTAGCCGGGACTACCAACAATGAGCAGTTCTTC.

V gene TRBV27 combines with J gene TRBJ2-1; 10 bases agree with TRBD2. CDR3 size: 17 residues. Trimming removed 6 bases from V and 6 bases from J; junction bases left unmatched: 14. Per germline, CDR1 MNHEY and CDR2 SMNVEV (reference sequence). The CDR3 reads CASSATALAGARNEQFF. CDR3 nucleotides: TGTGCCAGCAGCGCGACCGCCCTAGCGGGAGCTCGCAATGAGCAGTTCTTC.

This clone was seen a few times. J is TRBJ1-2 and V is TRBV2, with no clear D. V lost 2 bases and J 6 bases, leaving 10 bases between the germline ends. This CDR3 spans 13 amino acids. Germline assignment: CDR1 SNHLY and CDR2 FYNNEI. The CDR3 region has the DNA TGTGCCAGCAGTGAAATGGAGATTGATGGCTACACCTTC. This encodes CASSEMEIDGYTF.

This chain joins TRBV9 and TRBJ2-7; 9 bases align to TRBD2. J was trimmed by 6 bases and V by 0 bases; bases with no gene match: 10. Germline loops: CDR1 SGDLS, CDR2 YYNGEE. The CDR3 extends over 16 amino acids. The CDR3 protein is CASSVAGIAGDGEQYF. The CDR3, as DNA: TGTGCCAGCAGCGTAGCTGGAATAGCGGGAGACGGCGAGCAGTACTTC.

The chain recombines TRBV5-3 with TRBJ2-1; 7 bases align to TRBD1. TRBV5-3 is an open reading frame, and its role is uncertain. After removal of 4 bases from V and 2 bases from J, the junction contained 6 bases not matched to a gene. The CDR3 loop spans 15 amino acids. CDR3 in amino acids: CARSRDRAPYNEQFF. DNA of the CDR3: TGTGCCAGAAGCCGCGACAGGGCCCCCTACAATGAGCAGTTCTTC.

The J gene is TRBJ2-7, the V gene TRBV25-1, with TRBD1 matching 7 bases. Germline assignment: CDR1 MGHDK and CDR2 SYGVNS. The CDR3 runs to 15 residues. With V trimmed by 0 bases and J by 0 bases, 2 bases remained unmatched. The CDR3 DNA follows: TGTGCCAGCAGTGAATATGCAGGGGGCTCCTACGAGCAGTACTTC. It yields the protein CASSEYAGGSYEQYF.

V usage is TRBV30 and J usage is TRBJ2-3, with 12 bases lining up with TRBD2. Trimming removed 3 bases from V and 5 bases from J; junction bases left unmatched: 12. Germline CDR1 and CDR2: GTSNPN and SVGIG (reference sequence). The CDR3 has 17 amino acids. CDR3 DNA: TGTGCCTGGAGAGGAGACTCGACTAGCGGGAGAGTAGATACGCAGTATTTT. Its translation: CAWRGDSTSGRVDTQYF. The complete variable domain, with remaining parts taken from reference TRBV30 and TRBJ2-3, reads SQTIHQWPATLVQPVGSPLSLECTVEGTSNPNLYWYRQAAGRGLQLLFYSVGIGQISSEVPQNLSASRPQDRQFILSSKKLLLSDSGFYLCAWRGDSTSGRVDTQYFGPGTRLTVL.

In this sample, this clone turned up once. V usage is TRBV6-5 and J usage is TRBJ2-1; 7 bases are shared with TRBD2. This CDR3 has 14 residues. V trimming: 6 bases; J trimming: 7 bases; junction bases outside the gene matches: 9. Germline values: CDR1 MNHEY, CDR2 SVGAGI. This CDR3 is CASRDEAGINEQFF. CDR3 bases: TGTGCCAGCAGAGACGAAGCGGGAATTAATGAGCAGTTCTTC.

The chain carries TRBV28 and TRBJ2-5; 10 bases match TRBD2. CDR1 is MDHEN and CDR2 is SYDVKM in the germline V gene. The ends lost 6 bases at V and 0 bases at J; junction bases unmatched: 10. The CDR3 contains 17 residues. In DNA, the CDR3 is TGTGCCAGCAGCATACAGAAACTAGCGGGATACCAAGAGACCCAGTACTTC. Translating gives CASSIQKLAGYQETQYF.

The rearrangement uses TRBV15 and TRBJ1-2; 8 bases are shared with TRBD1. V dropped 0 bases and J dropped 4; count of bases not matched to a gene: 10. From germline, CDR1 is LNHNV and CDR2 YYDKDF (reference sequence). The CDR3 runs to 17 residues. CDR3: CATSREAGTGVGYGYTF. As DNA, the CDR3 is TGTGCCACCAGCAGAGAGGCCGGGACAGGAGTCGGCTATGGCTACACCTTC.

The V gene is TRBV6-1, the J gene TRBJ1-2, with D possibly being TRBD1 (5 bases). CDR3 size: 15 residues. CDR1 is MNHNS and CDR2 is SASEGT in the germline V gene. V lost 0 bases and J lost 8, with 16 bases in between. The CDR3 loop reads CASSEARGMVEGYTF. The CDR3 DNA sequence: TGTGCCAGCAGTGAAGCTCGGGGGATGGTAGAAGGCTACACCTTC.

The V gene is TRBV29-1, the J gene TRBJ1-2; 7 bases are a match to TRBD1. Germline lookup yields CDR1 SQVTM and CDR2 ANQGSEA. V shed 8 bases, J shed 2 bases, and the junction held 26 bases outside the gene matches. The CDR3 length is 19 residues. The DNA of the CDR3 is TGCAGCATTGGTGAGAGAGAGTTTGTTGGGACAGCTCTAAACTATGGCTACACCTTC. Translated: CSIGEREFVGTALNYGYTF.

The chain links TRBV28 to TRBJ2-1; no firm D call. With 5 bases removed from V and 2 bases from J, the gap between germline ends came to 13 bases. The germline gives CDR1 MDHEN, CDR2 SYDVKM. This CDR3 spans 15 amino acids. CDR3 nucleotides: TGTGCCAGCAGTACCCTTATGAGGCCCTACAATGAGCAGTTCTTC. This encodes CASSTLMRPYNEQFF. The full variable domain, in which reference TRBV28 and TRBJ2-1 provide the parts outside the CDR3, is DVKVTQSSRYLVKRTGEKVFLECVQDMDHENMFWYRQDPGLGLRLIYFSYDVKMKEKGDIPEGYSVSREKKERFSLILESASTNQTSMYLCASSTLMRPYNEQFFGPGTRLTVL.

This clone has just a few counts. This chain joins TRBV5-4 and TRBJ2-7; 12 nucleotides match TRBD2. V was pared by 4 bases and J by 0 bases, with 5 bases of the junction left unmatched. Germline lookup yields CDR1 SGHNT and CDR2 YYREEE (reference sequence). The CDR3 is 16 residues long. The CDR3 region has the DNA TGTGCCAGCAGCAGCGGACTAGCGGGACCCTCCTACGAGCAGTACTTC. Its protein is CASSSGLAGPSYEQYF. The variable domain in full, completed from reference TRBV5-4 and TRBJ2-7, reads ETGVTQSPTHLIKTRGQQVTLRCSSQSGHNTVSWYQQALGQGPQFIFQYYREEENGRGNFPPRFSGLQFPNYSSELNVNALELDDSALYLCASSSGLAGPSYEQYFGPGTRLTVT.

This clone was picked up one time. The chain is built from TRBV30 and TRBJ2-7; no reliable D call. Germline V gene lookup returns CDR1 GTSNPN and CDR2 SVGIG (reference sequence). Between the trimmed V and J ends, which lost 0 bases and 0 bases, there was a span of 9 bases. The CDR3 runs 14 residues. The CDR3 DNA sequence: TGTGCCTGGAGTGTATCATGGAGCTCCTACGAGCAGTACTTC. Its translation is CAWSVSWSSYEQYF.

V usage is TRBV2 and J usage is TRBJ1-5; D unclear. The CDR3 contains 13 residues. Deletions cut 4 bases from V and 8 bases from J, with 12 bases between. From germline, CDR1 is SNHLY and CDR2 FYNNEI. CDR3 bases: TGTGCCAGCAGTGTGAGGGCTCTGGAGCCCCAGCATTTT. It translates to CASSVRALEPQHF. The variable domain in full, completed from reference TRBV2 and TRBJ1-5, reads EPEVTQTPSHQVTQMGQEVILRCVPISNHLYFYWYRQILGQKVEFLVSFYNNEISEKSEIFDDQFSVERPDGSNFTLKIRSTKLEDSAMYFCASSVRALEPQHFGDGTRLSIL.

This clone appeared a few times. This sequence joins TRBV21-1 and TRBJ2-7; no check of the table's D call, TRBD2, against the DNA was made. TRBV21-1 is a pseudogene. The length of the CDR3 is 16 residues. The CDR3 loop is CASSKALVAELREQYF. CDR3 DNA sequence: TGTGCCAGCAGCAAAGCCTTGGTAGCGGAGTTACGAGAGCAGTACTTC.

The chain employs TRBV28 and TRBJ1-1; 7 nucleotides line up with TRBD1. Trimming took 2 bases from V and 0 from J; bases not matched to a gene: 6. The CDR3 sequence is 16 residues long. Germline CDR1 and CDR2: MDHEN and SYDVKM. The DNA for the CDR3 is TGTGCCAGCAGTTTAAAGGGGGCGGTAGTGAACACTGAAGCTTTCTTT. Translation gives CASSLKGAVVNTEAFF.